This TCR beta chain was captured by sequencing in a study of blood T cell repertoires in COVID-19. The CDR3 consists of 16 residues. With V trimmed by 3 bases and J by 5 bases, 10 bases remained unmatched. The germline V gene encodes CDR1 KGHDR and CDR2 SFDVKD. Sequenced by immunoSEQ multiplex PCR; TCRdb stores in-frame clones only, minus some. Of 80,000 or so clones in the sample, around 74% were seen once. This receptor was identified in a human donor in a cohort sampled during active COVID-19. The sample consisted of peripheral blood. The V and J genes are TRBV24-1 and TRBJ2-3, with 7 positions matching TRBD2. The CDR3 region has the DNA TGTGCCACCAGTGATGAGAACGGCGGGGGTTTAGATACGCAGTATTTT. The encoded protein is CATSDENGGGLDTQYF.